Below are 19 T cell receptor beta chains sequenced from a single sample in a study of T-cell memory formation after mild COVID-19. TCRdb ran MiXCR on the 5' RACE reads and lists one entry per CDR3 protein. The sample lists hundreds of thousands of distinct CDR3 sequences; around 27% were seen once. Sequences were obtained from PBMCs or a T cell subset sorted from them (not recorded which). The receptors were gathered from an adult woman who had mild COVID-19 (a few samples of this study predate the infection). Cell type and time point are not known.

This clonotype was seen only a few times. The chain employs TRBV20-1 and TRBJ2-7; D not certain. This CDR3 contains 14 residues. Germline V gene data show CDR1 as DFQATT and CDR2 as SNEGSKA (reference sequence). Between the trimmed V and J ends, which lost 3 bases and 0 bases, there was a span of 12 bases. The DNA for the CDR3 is TGCAGTGCTAGTGGCAGCCTGAACTCCTACGAGCAGTACTTC. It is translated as CSASGSLNSYEQYF.

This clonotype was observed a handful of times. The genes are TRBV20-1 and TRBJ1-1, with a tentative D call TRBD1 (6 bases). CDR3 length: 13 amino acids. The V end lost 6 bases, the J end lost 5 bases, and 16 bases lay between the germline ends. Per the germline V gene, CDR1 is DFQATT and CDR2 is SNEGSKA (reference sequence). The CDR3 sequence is CSARGGRETEAFF. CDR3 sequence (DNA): TGCAGTGCCCGGGGGGGCAGGGAAACTGAAGCTTTCTTT.

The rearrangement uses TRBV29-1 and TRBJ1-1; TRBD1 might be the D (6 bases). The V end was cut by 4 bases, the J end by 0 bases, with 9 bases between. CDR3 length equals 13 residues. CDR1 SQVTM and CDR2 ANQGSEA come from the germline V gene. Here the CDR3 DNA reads TGCAGCGTTGGGGGACAAGTGAACACTGAAGCTTTCTTT. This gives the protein CSVGGQVNTEAFF.

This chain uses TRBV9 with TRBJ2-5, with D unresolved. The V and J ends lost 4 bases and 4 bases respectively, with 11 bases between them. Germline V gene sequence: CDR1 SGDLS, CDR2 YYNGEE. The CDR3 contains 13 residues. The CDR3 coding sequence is TGTGCCAGCAGCACCGGAAGGCCAGAGACCCAGTACTTC. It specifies CASSTGRPETQYF. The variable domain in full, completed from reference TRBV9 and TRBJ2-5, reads DSGVTQTPKHLITATGQRVTLRCSPRSGDLSVYWYQQSLDQGLQFLIQYYNGEERAKGNILERFSAQQFPDLHSELNLSSLELGDSALYFCASSTGRPETQYFGPGTRLLVL.

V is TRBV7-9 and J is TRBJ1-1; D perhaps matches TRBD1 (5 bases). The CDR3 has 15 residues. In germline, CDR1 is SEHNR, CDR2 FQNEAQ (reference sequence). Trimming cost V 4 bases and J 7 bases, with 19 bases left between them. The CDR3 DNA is TGTGCCAGCAGCTCTCTCCCCCGGGGGGACGGTGAAGCTTTCTTT. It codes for CASSSLPRGDGEAFF.

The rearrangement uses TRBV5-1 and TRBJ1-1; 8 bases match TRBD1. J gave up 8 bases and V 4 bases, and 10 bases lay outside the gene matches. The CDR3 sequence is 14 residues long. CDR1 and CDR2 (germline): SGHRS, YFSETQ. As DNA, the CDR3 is TGCGCCAGCAGCAGTGGACAGGGTTACGAGGAAGCTTTCTTT. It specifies CASSSGQGYEEAFF.

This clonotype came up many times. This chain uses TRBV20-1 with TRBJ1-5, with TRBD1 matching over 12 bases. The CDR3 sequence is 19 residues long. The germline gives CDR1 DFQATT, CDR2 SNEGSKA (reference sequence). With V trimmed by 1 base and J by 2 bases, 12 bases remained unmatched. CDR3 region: CSARGPGTGGPTRNQPQHF. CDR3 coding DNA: TGCAGTGCTAGAGGACCCGGGACAGGGGGCCCTACTCGCAATCAGCCCCAGCATTTT.

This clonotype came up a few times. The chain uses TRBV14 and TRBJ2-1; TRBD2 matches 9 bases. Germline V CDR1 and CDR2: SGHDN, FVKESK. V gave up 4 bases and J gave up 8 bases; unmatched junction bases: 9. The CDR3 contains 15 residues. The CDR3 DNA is TGTGCCAGCAGCCGGTTAGCGGGAGCCACGGATGAGCAGTTCTTC. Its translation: CASSRLAGATDEQFF. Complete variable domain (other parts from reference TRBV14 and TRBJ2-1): EAGVTQFPSHSVIEKGQTVTLRCDPISGHDNLYWYRRVMGKEIKFLLHFVKESKQDESGMPNNRFLAERTGGTYSTLKVQPAELEDSGVYFCASSRLAGATDEQFFGPGTRLTVL.

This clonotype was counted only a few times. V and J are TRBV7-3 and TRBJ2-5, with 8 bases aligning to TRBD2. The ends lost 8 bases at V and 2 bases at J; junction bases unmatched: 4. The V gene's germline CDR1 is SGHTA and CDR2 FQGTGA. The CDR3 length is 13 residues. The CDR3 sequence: CASGAGVQETQYF. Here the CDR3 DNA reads TGTGCCAGCGGAGCGGGAGTTCAAGAGACCCAGTACTTC.

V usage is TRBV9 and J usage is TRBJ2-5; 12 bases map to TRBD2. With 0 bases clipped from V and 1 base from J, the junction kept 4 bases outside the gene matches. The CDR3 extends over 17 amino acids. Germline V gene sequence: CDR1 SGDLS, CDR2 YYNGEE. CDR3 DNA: TGTGCCAGCAGCGTAGGGGCTAGCGGGGGGGCCCAAGAGACCCAGTACTTC. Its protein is CASSVGASGGAQETQYF.

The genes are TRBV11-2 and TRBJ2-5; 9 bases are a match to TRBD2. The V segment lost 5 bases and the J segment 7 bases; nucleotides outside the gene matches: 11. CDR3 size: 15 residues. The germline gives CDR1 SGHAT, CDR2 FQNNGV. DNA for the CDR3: TGTGCCAGCAGCCACATAGCGGGGGAAGTTTGGACCCAGTACTTC. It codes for CASSHIAGEVWTQYF.

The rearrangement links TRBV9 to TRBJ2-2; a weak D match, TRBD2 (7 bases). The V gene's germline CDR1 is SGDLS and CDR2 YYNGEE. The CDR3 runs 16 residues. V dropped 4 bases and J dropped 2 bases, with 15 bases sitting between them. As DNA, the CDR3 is TGTGCCAGCAGCCCCGCGGGGGCGACCAACACCGGGGAGCTGTTTTTT. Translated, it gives CASSPAGATNTGELFF.

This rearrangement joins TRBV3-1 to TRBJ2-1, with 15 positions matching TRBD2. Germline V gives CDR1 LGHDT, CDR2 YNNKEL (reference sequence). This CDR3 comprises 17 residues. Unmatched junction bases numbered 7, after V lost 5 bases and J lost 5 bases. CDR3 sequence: CASSSRGLAGGDNEQFF. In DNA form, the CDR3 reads TGTGCCAGCAGCTCCCGAGGACTAGCGGGAGGGGACAATGAGCAGTTCTTC.

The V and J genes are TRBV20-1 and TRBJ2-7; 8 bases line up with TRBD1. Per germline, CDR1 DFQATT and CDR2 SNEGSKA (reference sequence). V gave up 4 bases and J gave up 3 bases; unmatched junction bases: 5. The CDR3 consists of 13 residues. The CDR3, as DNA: TGCAGTGCTAATGGACAGGGTGACTACGAGCAGTACTTC. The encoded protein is CSANGQGDYEQYF.

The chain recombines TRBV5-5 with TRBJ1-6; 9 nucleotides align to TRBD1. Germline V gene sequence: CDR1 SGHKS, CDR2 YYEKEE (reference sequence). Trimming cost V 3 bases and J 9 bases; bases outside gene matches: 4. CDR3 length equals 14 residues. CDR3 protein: CASSSGTGTSPLHF. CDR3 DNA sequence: TGTGCCAGCAGCTCCGGGACAGGGACTTCACCCCTCCACTTT.

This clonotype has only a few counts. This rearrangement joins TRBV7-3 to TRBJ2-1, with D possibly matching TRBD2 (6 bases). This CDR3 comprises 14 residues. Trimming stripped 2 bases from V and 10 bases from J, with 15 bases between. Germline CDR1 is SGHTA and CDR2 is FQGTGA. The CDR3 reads CASSLLSGDGEQFF. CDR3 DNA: TGTGCCAGCAGCTTATTATCGGGAGATGGGGAGCAGTTCTTC.

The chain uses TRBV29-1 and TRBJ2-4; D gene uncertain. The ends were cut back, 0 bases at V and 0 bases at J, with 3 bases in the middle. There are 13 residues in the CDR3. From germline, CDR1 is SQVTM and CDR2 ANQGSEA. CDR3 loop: CSVEDVAKNIQYF. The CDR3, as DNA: TGCAGCGTTGAAGACGTAGCCAAAAACATTCAGTACTTC.

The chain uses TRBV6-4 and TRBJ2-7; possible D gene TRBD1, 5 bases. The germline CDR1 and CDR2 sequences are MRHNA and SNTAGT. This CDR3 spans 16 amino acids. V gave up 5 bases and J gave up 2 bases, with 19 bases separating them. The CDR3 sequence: CASSSKQGLWTYEQYF. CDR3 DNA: TGTGCCAGCAGTAGCAAGCAGGGCTTATGGACCTACGAGCAGTACTTC.

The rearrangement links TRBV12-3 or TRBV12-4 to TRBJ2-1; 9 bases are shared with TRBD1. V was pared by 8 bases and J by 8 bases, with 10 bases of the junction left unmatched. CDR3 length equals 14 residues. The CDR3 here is CASAGQGFVDEQFF. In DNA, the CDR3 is TGTGCCAGCGCCGGACAGGGGTTCGTCGATGAGCAGTTCTTC.